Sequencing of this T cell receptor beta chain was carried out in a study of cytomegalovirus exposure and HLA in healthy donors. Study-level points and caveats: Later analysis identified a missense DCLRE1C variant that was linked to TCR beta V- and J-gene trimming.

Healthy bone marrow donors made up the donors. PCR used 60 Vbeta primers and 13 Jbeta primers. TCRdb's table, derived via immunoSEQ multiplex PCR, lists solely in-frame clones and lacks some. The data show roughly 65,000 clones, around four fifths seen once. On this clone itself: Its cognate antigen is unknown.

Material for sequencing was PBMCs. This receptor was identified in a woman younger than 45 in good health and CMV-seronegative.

The CDR3 protein is CAISGDSTYEQYF. In DNA, the CDR3 is TGTGCCATCAGTGGCGACAGTACCTACGAGCAGTACTTC. V and J are TRBV10-3 and TRBJ2-7; tentatively, D is TRBD1 (5 bases). The V end was cut by 4 bases, the J end by 2 bases, with 9 bases between. The CDR3 contains 13 residues. Germline V gives CDR1 ENHRY, CDR2 SYGVKD.